Each of the 15 T cell receptor beta chains below was sequenced from the same sample in a study of identical twins. One entry per CDR3 protein, called by TCRdb with MiXCR from the 5' RACE reads. This sample has approximately 600,000 distinct CDR3 sequences, with 7.5% to 10% found just once. These data were also reused for a study on yellow fever vaccine responses in identical twins.

The sequenced sample was PBMCs. The receptors derive from a woman under 30 in good health.

This clonotype appeared a few times. V usage is TRBV29-1 and J usage is TRBJ2-5; D is ambiguous. The CDR3 has 13 amino acids. Per the germline V gene, CDR1 is SQVTM and CDR2 is ANQGSEA. V lost 7 bases and J lost 1, with 13 bases in between. CDR3 protein: CSAAAGFQETQYF. CDR3 nucleotides: TGCAGCGCCGCCGCAGGATTCCAAGAGACCCAGTACTTC.

This clonotype was picked up a small number of times. The genes are TRBV7-2 and TRBJ2-1; the D is unclear. V was clipped by 3 bases and J by 6 bases, with 9 bases between them. The CDR3 is made up of 13 amino acids. Germline-derived CDR1 and CDR2 are SGHTA and FQGNSA. CDR3 region: CASSFLGRNEQFF. The CDR3 DNA sequence: TGTGCCAGCAGCTTCTTAGGGCGCAATGAGCAGTTCTTC.

This clonotype was seen only a few times. CDR3: CASSPGQGKGTEAFF. In nucleotides, the CDR3 is TGTGCCAGCAGCCCTGGACAGGGAAAGGGAACTGAAGCTTTCTTT. This chain uses TRBV7-9 with TRBJ1-1, with 8 bases identical to TRBD1. CDR3 length: 15 residues. Trimming at V came to 5 bases and at J to 5 bases, leaving 10 bases not matched to a gene. The germline CDR1 and CDR2 sequences are SEHNR and FQNEAQ (reference sequence).

The V and J genes are TRBV10-2 and TRBJ2-7; 9 nucleotides align to TRBD1. The junction had 12 bases not matched to a gene; V was cut back by 7 bases and J by 2 bases. Germline lookup yields CDR1 WSHSY and CDR2 SAAADI. There are 16 residues in the CDR3. The CDR3 bases are TGCGCCAGCATTATAAACCCGGGACAGGGCACCTACGAGCAGTACTTC. It encodes CASIINPGQGTYEQYF.

Many counts were recorded for this clonotype. V gene TRBV7-2 combines with J gene TRBJ2-7; D is unclear. The CDR3 runs 12 residues. Trimming left V 5 bases short and J 3 bases short, with 8 bases between. The germline V gene encodes CDR1 SGHTA and CDR2 FQGNSA. CDR3 bases: TGTGCCAGCAGCGCTTCCCACTACGAGCAGTACTTC. It translates to CASSASHYEQYF.

V usage is TRBV12-3 or TRBV12-4 and J usage is TRBJ1-3; a possible D gene is TRBD1 (6 bases). V lost 6 bases, J lost 3 bases, and 9 bases lay in between. CDR3 length equals 13 residues. Here the CDR3 DNA reads TGTGCCAGCAGCCTCAGGGGTGGAAACACCATATATTTT. Residues: CASSLRGGNTIYF.

This clonotype occurred many times. This chain links TRBV20-1 with TRBJ2-1, with 8 bases fitting TRBD2. The CDR3 contains 16 residues. Trimming at V came to 3 bases and at J to 4 bases, leaving 11 bases not matched to a gene. Germline V gene lookup returns CDR1 DFQATT and CDR2 SNEGSKA (reference sequence). DNA of the CDR3: TGCAGTGCTAGTTCTCTCGCGGGAGGCACATACAATGAGCAGTTCTTC. Amino acid sequence: CSASSLAGGTYNEQFF.

Many counts were recorded for this clonotype. The V and J genes are TRBV4-2 and TRBJ1-2; tentative D call: TRBD1 (6 bases). This CDR3 spans 15 amino acids. CDR1 is LGHNA and CDR2 is YNFKEQ in the germline V gene. Between the trimmed V and J ends, which lost 8 bases and 3 bases, there was a span of 19 bases. CDR3 nucleotides: TGTGCCAGCCTCCCGGCAGGGGAAATTGACTATGGCTACACCTTC. Translation gives CASLPAGEIDYGYTF.

This chain connects TRBV20-1 to TRBJ1-5, with a tentative D call TRBD1 (5 bases). V lost 3 bases and J lost 0, with 9 bases in between. Per the germline V gene, CDR1 is DFQATT and CDR2 is SNEGSKA (reference sequence). The CDR3 has 14 residues. CDR3 DNA: TGCAGTGCTAGTCCGGGGGATAGCAATCAGCCCCAGCATTTT. Its protein is CSASPGDSNQPQHF.

This chain connects TRBV20-1 to TRBJ2-1, with TRBD2 as a possible D gene (6 bases). There are 17 residues in the CDR3. CDR1 is DFQATT, CDR2 SNEGSKA, per germline (reference sequence). The V end was cut by 0 bases, the J end by 0 bases, with 15 bases between. In nucleotides, the CDR3 is TGCAGTGCTAGAGATGGTTCGGGAGCCCGCTCCTACAATGAGCAGTTCTTC. Translation: CSARDGSGARSYNEQFF.

Worth noting for this clonotype: Being one base from a much bigger clone, this may be a read error. The chain joins TRBV12-3 or TRBV12-4 to TRBJ2-3; no firm D call. The CDR3 has 13 residues. Written as DNA, the CDR3 is TGTGCCATCAGTTCCGGGCCGAGTGTAGCGCAGTATTTT. Protein sequence: CAISSGPSVAQYF.

This clonotype was seen many times. This chain uses TRBV1 with TRBJ2-1. TRBV1 is a recognized pseudogene. The CDR3 is 15 residues long. CDR3 residues: CTSSQARTMYNEQFF. The CDR3 DNA sequence: TGCACCAGCAGCCAAGCCCGTACAATGTACAATGAGCAGTTCTTC.

The J gene is TRBJ2-1, the V gene TRBV20-1; unclear D gene. Germline CDR1 reads DFQATT; CDR2 reads SNEGSKA (reference sequence). The CDR3 is 14 amino acids. Trimming stripped 2 bases from V and 1 base from J, with 9 bases between. The CDR3 spells CSARLLASYNEQFF. The CDR3 DNA is TGCAGTGCTAGATTGCTGGCTTCCTACAATGAGCAGTTCTTC.

This clonotype was found once. This chain links TRBV6-1 with TRBJ2-1; 8 bases agree with TRBD2. CDR1 is MNHNS, CDR2 SASEGT, per germline. The CDR3 runs to 15 residues. Unmatched junction bases numbered 7, after V lost 5 bases and J lost 4 bases. CDR3 DNA sequence: TGTGCCAGCAGTAAAGTAGCGGGGCTATACAATGAGCAGTTCTTC. Protein: CASSKVAGLYNEQFF.

In this sample, this clonotype turned up a few times. J is TRBJ2-1 and V is TRBV2, with 11 bases identical to TRBD2. J was trimmed by 8 bases and V by 8 bases; bases with no gene match: 14. This CDR3 spans 16 amino acids. CDR1 is SNHLY, CDR2 FYNNEI, per germline. CDR3 in amino acids: CASLTNSGREGDEQFF. Here the CDR3 DNA reads TGTGCCAGCCTCACTAATAGCGGGAGGGAAGGGGATGAGCAGTTCTTC.